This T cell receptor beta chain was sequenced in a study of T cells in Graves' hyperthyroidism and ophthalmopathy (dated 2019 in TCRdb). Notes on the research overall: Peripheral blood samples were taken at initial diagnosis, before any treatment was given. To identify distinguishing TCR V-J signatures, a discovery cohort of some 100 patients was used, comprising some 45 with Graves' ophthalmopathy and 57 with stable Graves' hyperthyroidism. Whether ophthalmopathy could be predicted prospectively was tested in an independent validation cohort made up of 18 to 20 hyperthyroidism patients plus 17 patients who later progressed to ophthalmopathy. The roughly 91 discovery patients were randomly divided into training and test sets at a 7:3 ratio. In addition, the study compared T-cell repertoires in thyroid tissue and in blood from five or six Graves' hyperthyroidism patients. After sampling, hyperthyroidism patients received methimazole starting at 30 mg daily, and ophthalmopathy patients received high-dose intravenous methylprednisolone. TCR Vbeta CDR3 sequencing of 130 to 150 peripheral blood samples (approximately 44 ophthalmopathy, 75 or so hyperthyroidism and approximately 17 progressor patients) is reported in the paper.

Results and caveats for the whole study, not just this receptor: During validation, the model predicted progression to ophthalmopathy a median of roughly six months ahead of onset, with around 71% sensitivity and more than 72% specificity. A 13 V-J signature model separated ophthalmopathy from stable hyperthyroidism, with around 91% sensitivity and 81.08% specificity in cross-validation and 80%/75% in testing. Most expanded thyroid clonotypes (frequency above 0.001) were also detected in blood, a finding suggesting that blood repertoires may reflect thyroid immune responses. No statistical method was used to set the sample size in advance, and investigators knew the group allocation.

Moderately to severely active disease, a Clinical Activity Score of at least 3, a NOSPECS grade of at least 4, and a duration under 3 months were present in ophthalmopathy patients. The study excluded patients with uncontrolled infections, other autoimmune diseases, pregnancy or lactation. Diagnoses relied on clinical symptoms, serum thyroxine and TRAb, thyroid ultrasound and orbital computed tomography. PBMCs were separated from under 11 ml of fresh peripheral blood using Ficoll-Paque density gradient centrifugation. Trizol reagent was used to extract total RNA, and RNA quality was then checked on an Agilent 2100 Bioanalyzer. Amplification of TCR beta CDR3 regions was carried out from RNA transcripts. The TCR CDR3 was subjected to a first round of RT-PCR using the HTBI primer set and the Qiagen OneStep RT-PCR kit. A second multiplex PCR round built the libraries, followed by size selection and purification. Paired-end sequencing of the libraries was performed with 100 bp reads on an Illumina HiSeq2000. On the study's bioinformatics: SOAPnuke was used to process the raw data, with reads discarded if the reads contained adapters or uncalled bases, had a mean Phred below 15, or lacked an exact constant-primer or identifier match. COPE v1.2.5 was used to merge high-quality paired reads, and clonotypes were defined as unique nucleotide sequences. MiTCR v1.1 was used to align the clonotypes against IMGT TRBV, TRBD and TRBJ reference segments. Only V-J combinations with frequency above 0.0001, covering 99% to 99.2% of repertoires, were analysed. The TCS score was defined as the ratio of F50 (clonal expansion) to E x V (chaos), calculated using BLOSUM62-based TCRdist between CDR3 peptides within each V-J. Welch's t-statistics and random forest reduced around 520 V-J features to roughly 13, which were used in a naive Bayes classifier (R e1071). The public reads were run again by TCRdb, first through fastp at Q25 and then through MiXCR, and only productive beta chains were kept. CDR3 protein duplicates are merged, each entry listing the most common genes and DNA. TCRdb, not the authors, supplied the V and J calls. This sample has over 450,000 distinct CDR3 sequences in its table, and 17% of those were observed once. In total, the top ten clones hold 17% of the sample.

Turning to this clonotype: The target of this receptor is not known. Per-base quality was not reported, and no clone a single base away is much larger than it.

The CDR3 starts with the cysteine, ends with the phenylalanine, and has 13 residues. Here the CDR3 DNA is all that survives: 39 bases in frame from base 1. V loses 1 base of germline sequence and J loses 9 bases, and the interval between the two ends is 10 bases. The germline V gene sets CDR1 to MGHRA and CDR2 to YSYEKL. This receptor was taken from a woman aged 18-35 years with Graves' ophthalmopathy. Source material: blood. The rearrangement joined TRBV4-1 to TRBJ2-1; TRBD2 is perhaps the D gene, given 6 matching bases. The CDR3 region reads CASSQGRGTEQFF. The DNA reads TGCGCCAGCAGCCAAGGTCGGGGGACTGAGCAGTTCTTC.